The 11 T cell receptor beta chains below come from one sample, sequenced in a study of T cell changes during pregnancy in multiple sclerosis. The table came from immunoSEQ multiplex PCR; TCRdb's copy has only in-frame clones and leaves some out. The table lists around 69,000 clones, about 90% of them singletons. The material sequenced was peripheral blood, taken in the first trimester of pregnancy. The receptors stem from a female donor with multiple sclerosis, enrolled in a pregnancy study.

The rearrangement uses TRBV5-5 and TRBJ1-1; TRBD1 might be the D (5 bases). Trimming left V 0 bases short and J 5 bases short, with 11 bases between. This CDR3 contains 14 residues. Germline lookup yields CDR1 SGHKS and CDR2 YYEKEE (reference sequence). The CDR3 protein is CASSLVSGWTEAFF. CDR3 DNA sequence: TGTGCCAGCAGCTTGGTCTCAGGGTGGACTGAAGCTTTCTTT.

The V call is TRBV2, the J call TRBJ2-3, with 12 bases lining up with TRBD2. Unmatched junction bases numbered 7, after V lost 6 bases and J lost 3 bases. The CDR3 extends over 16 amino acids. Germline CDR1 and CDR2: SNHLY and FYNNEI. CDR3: CASSQTSGRGTDTQYF. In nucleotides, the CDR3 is TGTGCCAGCAGCCAGACTAGCGGGAGAGGTACAGATACGCAGTATTTT.

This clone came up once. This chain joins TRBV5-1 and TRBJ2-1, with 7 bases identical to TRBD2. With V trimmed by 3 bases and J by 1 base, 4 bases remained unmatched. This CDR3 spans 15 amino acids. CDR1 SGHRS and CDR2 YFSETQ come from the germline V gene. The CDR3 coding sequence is TGCGCCAGCAGCTCTACTAGCGCGTCCTACAATGAGCAGTTCTTC. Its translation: CASSSTSASYNEQFF.

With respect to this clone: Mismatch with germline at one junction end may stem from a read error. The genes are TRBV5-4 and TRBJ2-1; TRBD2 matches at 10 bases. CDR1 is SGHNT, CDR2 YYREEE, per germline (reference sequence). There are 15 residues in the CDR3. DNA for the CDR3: TGTGCCAGCAGCCTAGCGGGAGTCTCCCACAATGAGCAGTTCTTC. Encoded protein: CASSLAGVSHNEQFF.

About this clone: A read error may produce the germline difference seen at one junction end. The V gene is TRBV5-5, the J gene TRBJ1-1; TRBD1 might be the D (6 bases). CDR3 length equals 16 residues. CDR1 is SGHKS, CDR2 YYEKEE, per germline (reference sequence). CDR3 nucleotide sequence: TGCGCCAGCAGCCAAGATCGAGGGGGGGTGAACACTGAAGCTTTCTTT. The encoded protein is CASSQDRGGVNTEAFF.

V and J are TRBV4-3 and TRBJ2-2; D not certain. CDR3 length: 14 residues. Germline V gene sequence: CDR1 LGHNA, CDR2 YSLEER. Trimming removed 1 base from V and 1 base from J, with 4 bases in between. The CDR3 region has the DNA TGCGCCAGCAGCCAAGCAGAGAACACCGGGGAGCTGTTTTTT. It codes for CASSQAENTGELFF.

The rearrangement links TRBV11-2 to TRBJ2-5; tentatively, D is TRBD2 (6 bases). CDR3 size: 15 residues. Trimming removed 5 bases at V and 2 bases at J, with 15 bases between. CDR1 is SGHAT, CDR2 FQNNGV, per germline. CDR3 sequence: CASSLTQRVQETQYF. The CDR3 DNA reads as TGTGCCAGCAGCCTTACACAGCGGGTACAAGAGACCCAGTACTTC.

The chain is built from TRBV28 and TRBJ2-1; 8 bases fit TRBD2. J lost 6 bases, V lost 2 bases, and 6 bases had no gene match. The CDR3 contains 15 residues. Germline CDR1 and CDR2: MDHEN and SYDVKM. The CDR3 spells CASSLRTSSINEQFF. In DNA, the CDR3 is TGTGCCAGCAGTTTAAGGACTAGCTCAATCAATGAGCAGTTCTTC.

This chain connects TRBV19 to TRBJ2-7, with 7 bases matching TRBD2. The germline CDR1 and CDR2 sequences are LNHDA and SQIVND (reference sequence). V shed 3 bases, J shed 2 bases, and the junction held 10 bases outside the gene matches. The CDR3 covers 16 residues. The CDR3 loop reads CASSINWASGTYEQYF. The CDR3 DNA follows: TGTGCCAGTAGTATTAATTGGGCTAGCGGTACCTACGAGCAGTACTTC.

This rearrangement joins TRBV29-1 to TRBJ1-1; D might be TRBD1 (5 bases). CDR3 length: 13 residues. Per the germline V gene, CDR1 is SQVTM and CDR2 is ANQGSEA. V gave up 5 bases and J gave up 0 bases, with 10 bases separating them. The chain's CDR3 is CSVMTGVNTEAFF. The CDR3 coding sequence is TGCAGCGTTATGACGGGGGTGAACACTGAAGCTTTCTTT.

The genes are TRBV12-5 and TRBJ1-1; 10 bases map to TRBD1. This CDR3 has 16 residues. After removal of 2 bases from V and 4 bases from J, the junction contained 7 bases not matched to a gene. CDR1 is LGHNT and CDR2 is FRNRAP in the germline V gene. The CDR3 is CASGLIDRGRVTEAFF. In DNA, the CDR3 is TGTGCTAGTGGTTTGATAGACAGGGGGCGAGTCACTGAAGCTTTCTTT.